The T cell receptor (beta chain) described here comes from a study of shared clonotypes between healthy human individuals (dated by TCRdb to the early 2020s). Context from the whole study: The cohort comprised a couple of women and three men aged 18 to 49 years. To increase sequencing depth and limit assay-specific biases, different laboratories used diverse techniques to prepare libraries and sequence TCR repertoires. For each donor, CD4 naive and CD4 memory were each given three plates, CD8 naive was given two plates, and CD8 memory was given one plate. Blood TCR repertoires of roughly five healthy adults were deeply sequenced to estimate repertoire size and the extent of clonotype sharing between individuals. Leukapheresis yielded between about 0.9 and 9 billion PBMCs per donor.

Using the deep immunoSEQ assay, multiplex PCR amplified TCR CDR3 regions from genomic DNA. For each cell subset, the extracted genomic DNA was distributed evenly across all wells of several immunoSEQ 96-well plates, and each plate served as one replicate. For sorted subsets, each replicate PCR was loaded with 200 ng genomic DNA, equivalent to 25,000 to 35,000 T cell genomes. Purified libraries were quantified with a Qubit 3.0 fluorometer, sized on a Bioanalyzer 2100, and re-quantified with the KAPA Library Quantification kit. A separate single-read 150-cycle Illumina NextSeq 550 flow cell was used to sequence each immunoSEQ 96-well plate. The authors' pipeline ran thus. Because the immunoSEQ output held only junctional sequences and lacked quality scores, the filtering could not match the filtering applied to full-length reads. Sequences were annotated with PyIR, a Python wrapper for IgBLAST v1.9, using IMGT germline references to assign V/J genes and CDR3. Reads were removed for weak V/J assignments (E-value above 1e-6), missing CDR3, stop codons, out-of-frame junctions, or ambiguous translated residues. A V3J clonotype was defined by an identical inferred V gene, J gene, and CDR3 amino acid sequence. Percentage overlap between repertoires was computed as shared unique clonotypes divided by the size of the smaller repertoire. Repertoire richness was assessed with RTK rarefaction, the Chao1 estimator, and Recon v2.1 estimates of unobserved clonotypes. OLGA was used to compute generation probabilities for all TCRbeta clonotypes that the gDNA method yielded from four donors. TCRdb took this table from immuneACCESS and kept in-frame rearrangements with V and J called. Such tables lack part of the clones; where checked against another copy, unresolved V genes explain under half of the gap, and the rest is unexplained. V and J calls and clone size are given by that table; D and trimming were obtained from the DNA. Across this sample there are roughly 810,000 clones, with approximately 97% seen only once. Around 0.25% of the sample lies in the top ten.

The investigation overall reported the following: Larger estimated clonotype richness was generally found for naive subsets than for memory subsets. Sharing across a few donors was observed for around 5% of naive CD4, over 3% of naive CD8, roughly 2.3% of memory CD4, and 0.4% of memory CD8 clonotypes. Pairwise subsampling led to the expectation that sequencing depth would affect the degree of clonotype sharing among donors. Higher generation probabilities were observed for clonotypes shared by all four sorted-subset donors than for non-shared clonotypes. Only blood was sampled, and tissue TCR repertoires likely differ from those in blood. The small number of donors limited the genetic and exposure-history diversity represented. Incomplete sequencing was indicated by rarefaction of sorted-subset datasets, despite the large sequencing depth.

Trimming takes 3 bases off V and 7 bases off J; junction bases not matched to a gene: 9. CDR1 and CDR2 are drawn from the germline V gene: ENHRY, SYGVKD. The CDR3 spans 16 residues, from the cysteine through the phenylalanine. This entry keeps only the CDR3 DNA: 48 bases, framed from base 1. CD8 naive samples were obtained by positive selection for CCR7 among CD45RO-negative cells, yielding a CD45RA+CCR7+ population from which TemRA cells were excluded. The donors were healthy, HIV-negative adults with no recently reported acute infections or vaccinations. Every donor was a Caucasian adult living in Nashville, Tennessee, USA. After blood collection by leukapheresis, PBMCs were isolated using Ficoll-Histopaque density gradient centrifugation and then cryopreserved in the vapor phase of liquid nitrogen. Analytical flow cytometry was used to check the purity and quantity of each magnetically sorted T cell population. From each sorted fraction, genomic DNA was isolated and quantified by UV absorbance on a Nanodrop 2000c.

A note on this clone: It has no known antigen specificity. Within one base of it there is no much larger clone, and no base qualities were kept.

Sequenced: naive CD8+ T cells sorted from blood. In light of the paper, this sample's cell subset or site label describes: CD45RA+CCR7+. The clonotype was recovered from a man aged 30 to 39 in good health. The receptor chain draws on TRBV10-3 and TRBJ2-1, and TRBD2 matches 10 of the central bases. The CDR3 region has the sequence CAISDRVAGGYNEQFF. In nucleotide form, the sequence is TGTGCCATCAGTGACAGAGTAGCGGGAGGTTATAATGAGCAGTTCTTC.